The entry below describes one T cell receptor beta chain. As yet, its antigen is unknown. V lost 10 bases, J lost 3 bases, and 15 bases lay in between. Germline lookup yields CDR1 ENHRY and CDR2 SYGVKD. The CDR3 is 13 amino acids. Only in-frame clones appear in the TCRdb table, and some are missing; sequencing was by immunoSEQ multiplex PCR. The sample has approximately 65,000 clones; about nine tenths are singletons. The sample comes from a study of lymphopenia after photon versus proton radiotherapy. Whole-study findings and limits: After the lymphocyte nadir, photon-treated repertoires showed oligoclonal expansion, especially of CD8+ Temra cells. In patients who died, overall survival fell as post-nadir TCR diversity dropped more. Under photons, naive T cells and diversity fell while effector/memory populations rose. Authors raise, but do not show, better survival with proton therapy.

The rearrangement joins TRBV10-3 to TRBJ2-5, with D unclear. This sequence originates from a man older than 75 with esophageal cancer. The source material was peripheral blood, sampled from a patient treated with proton-based radiotherapy. Written as DNA, the CDR3 is TGTGCCAGCAGCCAAGGGTCAGAAGAGACCCAGTACTTC. This gives the protein CASSQGSEETQYF.